A selection of T cell receptor beta chains follows, all from one sample in a study of blood T cell repertoires in COVID-19. Produced via immunoSEQ multiplex PCR; TCRdb's table is partial and in-frame only. The sample carries hundreds of thousands of clones, roughly 85% recorded once. The sample was PBMCs or T cells enriched from blood (not recorded which). These receptors were collected from a woman in her fifties or sixties who had recovered from COVID-19. The CDR3 runs from the conserved cysteine through the conserved F or W. A D gene is named only where the DNA matches it firmly. Clone size is given for some rows only: seen once, a few or many times, or a class if the clone is expanded.

V	D	J	size	CDR3	DNA
TRBV7-2	NA	TRBJ2-7	NA	CASTPPTRSSHEQYF	TGTGCCAGCACCCCTCCCACGCGGAGTTCCCACGAGCAGTACTTC
TRBV28	TRBD2	TRBJ2-5	NA	CASSLGLAGGEETQYF	TGTGCCAGCAGTCTTGGACTAGCGGGAGGTGAGGAGACCCAGTACTTC
TRBV5-1	NA	TRBJ1-5	NA	CASSLDGNSNQPQHF	TGCGCCAGCAGCTTGGACGGTAATAGCAATCAGCCCCAGCATTTT
TRBV7-2	TRBD2	TRBJ2-1	NA	CASSLGSRGGSREQFF	TGTGCCAGCAGCTTGGGTTCGCGGGGAGGGTCACGTGAGCAGTTCTTC
TRBV12-3/TRBV12-4	NA	TRBJ1-5	NA	CASSLTERVPQHF	TGTGCCAGCAGTTTGACAGAGCGTGTGCCCCAGCATTTT
TRBV6-1	TRBD1	TRBJ1-6	NA	CASSETGGPNNSPLHF	TGTGCCAGCAGCGAAACAGGGGGCCCGAATAATTCACCCCTCCACTTT
TRBV2	NA	TRBJ1-1	NA	CASSGNPVNTEAFF	TGTGCCAGCAGCGGTAACCCTGTTAACACTGAAGCTTTCTTT
TRBV30	NA	TRBJ2-5	NA	CAWSVGGPGQKETQYF	TGTGCCTGGAGCGTGGGGGGACCGGGACAGAAAGAGACCCAGTACTTC
TRBV18	NA	TRBJ1-3	NA	CASSSRKLLSGNTIYF	TGTGCCAGCTCGTCTCGCAAACTACTCTCTGGAAACACCATATATTTT
TRBV5-1	NA	TRBJ1-4	NA	CASSYPGEKLFF	TGCGCCAGCAGTTATCCAGGGGAAAAACTGTTTTTT
TRBV29-1	NA	TRBJ1-2	NA	CSVANTEYGYTF	TGCAGCGTCGCGAACACAGAATATGGCTACACCTTC
TRBV29-1	TRBD1	TRBJ2-1	once	CSAGPAGTGYNEQFF	TGCTCCGCCGGACCCGCTGGGACAGGGTACAATGAGCAGTTCTTC
TRBV28	NA	TRBJ1-1	NA	CASSVYSEAFF	TGTGCCAGCAGTGTCTACAGCGAAGCTTTCTTT
TRBV10-2	TRBD2	TRBJ2-1	NA	CASEGLAESYNEQFF	TGCGCCAGCGAGGGACTAGCGGAGTCCTACAATGAGCAGTTCTTC
TRBV27	NA	TRBJ1-1	NA	CASSLDVSAMNTEAFF	TGTGCCAGCAGTTTAGATGTTTCAGCGATGAACACTGAAGCTTTCTTT
TRBV10-3	NA	TRBJ1-1	many	CAISESGHEAFF	TGTGCCATCAGTGAGTCTGGGCATGAAGCTTTCTTT
TRBV2	NA	TRBJ1-1	NA	CASMRYGGNTEAFF	TGTGCCAGCATGAGGTATGGCGGGAACACTGAAGCTTTCTTT
TRBV3-1/TRBV3-2	NA	TRBJ1-2	once	CASSPGPFNDYGYTF	TGTGCCAGCAGCCCTGGGCCCTTTAATGACTATGGCTACACCTTC
TRBV7-2	NA	TRBJ2-3	NA	CASTPVAVSTDTQYF	TGTGCCAGCACCCCCGTAGCAGTTAGCACAGATACGCAGTATTTT
TRBV5-8	NA	TRBJ2-3	few	CASSLARTDTQYF	TGTGCCAGCAGCCTGGCCCGTACAGATACGCAGTATTTT
TRBV4-1	TRBD1	TRBJ1-1	NA	CASSQGTGGRTEAFF	TGCGCCAGCAGCCAAGGGACAGGGGGCCGTACAGAAGCTTTCTTT
TRBV30	NA	TRBJ1-4	NA	CAWSAGVTNEKLFF	TGTGCCTGGAGTGCCGGGGTTACTAATGAAAAACTGTTTTTT
TRBV6-5	TRBD1	TRBJ1-2	NA	CASSYDARTGGGYTF	TGTGCCAGCAGTTACGATGCCCGGACAGGGGGCGGCTACACCTTC
TRBV4-1	NA	TRBJ1-1	NA	CASSQGGGLLMNTEAFF	TGCGCCAGCAGCCAAGGAGGCGGACTACTCATGAACACTGAAGCTTTCTTT
TRBV4-1	TRBD2	TRBJ2-3	NA	CASSQDPAGSTDTQYF	TGCGCCAGCAGCCAAGATCCAGCGGGGAGCACAGATACGCAGTATTTT
TRBV2	NA	TRBJ2-3	NA	CASNRQASTDTQYF	TGTGCCAGCAATAGACAGGCTAGCACAGATACGCAGTATTTT